By share of the sample, the clone carrying this T cell receptor beta chain is hyperexpanded (1% or more). Amplification of TCR beta used genomic DNA extracted from peripheral blood. The V gene lost 3 bases and the J gene lost 4 bases, with 19 bases spanning the gap. This CDR3 has 17 amino acids. Per the germline V gene, CDR1 is GTSNPN and CDR2 is SVGIG (reference sequence). The data derive from a study of T cell repertoires in aging, cancer and after chemotherapy. TRB rearrangements spanning V, D and J were amplified using mixed TRB-A/B primers. TCRdb called the multiplex PCR reads again in MiXCR, with one record for every CDR3 protein. Of roughly 1,800 distinct CDR3 sequences listed, around 28% were seen once; the top ten hold under 50%.

The specimen sequenced was blood. The receptor's source is a human donor with a solid tumor. V and J are TRBV30 and TRBJ2-6; maybe TRBD2 (6 bases). CDR3 residues: CAWSAGFGGSGANVLTF. CDR3 DNA: TGTGCCTGGAGCGCGGGGTTTGGGGGATCCGGGGCCAACGTCCTGACTTTC.